The 13 T cell receptor beta chains reported below all come from one sample, sequenced in a study of blood T cell repertoires in COVID-19. TCRdb keeps only in-frame clones here, not all; method: immunoSEQ multiplex PCR. The table records about 70,000 clones, 86% of them present only once. Sequencing was carried out using peripheral blood. These receptor sequences come from a human donor in a cohort sampled during active COVID-19.

This chain connects TRBV19 to TRBJ1-2; no firm D call. Germline V gives CDR1 LNHDA, CDR2 SQIVND (reference sequence). Trimming took off 8 bases at V and 5 bases at J, with 9 bases between the two ends. The CDR3 covers 11 residues. CDR3 protein: CASSFGYGYTF. In DNA form, the CDR3 reads TGTGCCAGTTCTTTCGGGTATGGCTACACCTTC.

The CDR3 region has the DNA TGTGCCAGCAGCCGGATCAGGGGGATCTACGAGCAGTACTTC. This sequence encodes CASSRIRGIYEQYF. This chain uses TRBV11-1 with TRBJ2-7, with TRBD1 matching 7 bases. The V and J ends lost 5 bases and 3 bases, in that order; junction bases with no gene match: 7. This CDR3 spans 14 amino acids. The germline gives CDR1 SGHAT, CDR2 FQDESV (reference sequence).

J is TRBJ2-3 and V is TRBV13; TRBD2 matches 8 bases. CDR1 PRHDT and CDR2 FYEKMQ come from the germline V gene (reference sequence). The CDR3 has 18 residues. With 5 bases clipped from V and 5 bases from J, the junction kept 18 bases outside the gene matches. CDR3 DNA sequence: TGTGCCAGCAGCCCCTCCAGGTTTCGGGGGGGCCGGGGAGATACGCAGTATTTT. Its protein product is CASSPSRFRGGRGDTQYF.

The CDR3 DNA sequence: TGTGCCAGCAGCGTCCGGGACAGGGGCCACGAGCAGTACTTC. Protein: CASSVRDRGHEQYF. This chain links TRBV9 with TRBJ2-7; TRBD1 matches at 10 bases. V trimming: 2 bases; J trimming: 5 bases; junction bases outside the gene matches: 4. The CDR3 runs to 14 residues. The V gene's germline CDR1 is SGDLS and CDR2 YYNGEE.

V gene TRBV4-1 combines with J gene TRBJ2-1; the D gene is possibly TRBD1 (5 bases). The CDR3 is 17 amino acids. Per the germline V gene, CDR1 is MGHRA and CDR2 is YSYEKL. V shed 0 bases and J shed 7 bases, with 19 bases lying between them. The CDR3 nucleotides read TGCGCCAGCAGCCAAGAAGTAGGGGCTGCTTTGGCGAATGAGCAGTTCTTC. It yields the protein CASSQEVGAALANEQFF.

The rearrangement uses TRBV18 and TRBJ1-2, with 7 bases lining up with TRBD1. The germline V gene encodes CDR1 KGHSH and CDR2 LQKENI. The CDR3 sequence is 15 residues long. V shed 3 bases, J shed 8 bases, and the junction held 12 bases outside the gene matches. The CDR3: CASSPETGNNQGYTF. As DNA, the CDR3 is TGTGCCAGCTCACCGGAGACAGGGAATAATCAAGGCTACACCTTC.

The chain is built from TRBV15 and TRBJ2-3; maybe TRBD1 (6 bases). Germline CDR1 reads LNHNV; CDR2 reads YYDKDF (reference sequence). With 3 bases removed from V and 2 bases from J, the gap between germline ends came to 12 bases. The CDR3 runs 15 residues. Here the CDR3 DNA reads TGTGCCACCAGCAGGCTACAGGGATCCACAGATACGCAGTATTTT. Translation: CATSRLQGSTDTQYF.

The table lists this clone with a few counts. This chain links TRBV19 with TRBJ1-5; no clear D gene. V dropped 7 bases and J dropped 0 bases, with 10 bases sitting between them. Germline values: CDR1 LNHDA, CDR2 SQIVND (reference sequence). There are 14 residues in the CDR3. This CDR3 is CASKSLYSNQPQHF. CDR3 in DNA: TGTGCCAGTAAAAGCCTTTATAGCAATCAGCCCCAGCATTTT.

This clone was counted at least ten times. The chain couples TRBV6-5 to TRBJ2-7; D gene unclear. The length of the CDR3 is 13 residues. Germline lookup yields CDR1 MNHEY and CDR2 SVGAGI. V was trimmed by 5 bases and J by 1 base, leaving 9 bases between them. CDR3 DNA sequence: TGTGCCAGCAGTAGCGCTCGGTCCTACGAGCAGTACTTC. Protein product: CASSSARSYEQYF.

This sequence joins TRBV11-1 and TRBJ2-1; 7 bases map to TRBD1. J was trimmed by 0 bases and V by 5 bases; bases with no gene match: 4. The CDR3 is 15 residues long. Germline-derived CDR1 and CDR2 are SGHAT and FQDESV (reference sequence). This CDR3 is CASSQDRVSYNEQFF. CDR3 coding DNA: TGTGCCAGCAGCCAAGACAGGGTCTCCTACAATGAGCAGTTCTTC. The full variable domain, its missing parts supplied by reference TRBV11-1 and TRBJ2-1, is EAEVAQSPRYKITEKSQAVAFWCDPISGHATLYWYRQILGQGPELLVQFQDESVVDDSQLPKDRFSAERLKGVDSTLKIQPAELGDSAMYLCASSQDRVSYNEQFFGPGTRLTVL.

V usage is TRBV6-5 and J usage is TRBJ1-2; D not certain. The CDR3 has 12 residues. Germline V gene lookup returns CDR1 MNHEY and CDR2 SVGAGI. V lost 6 bases, J lost 4 bases, and 9 bases lay in between. The DNA of the CDR3 is TGTGCCAGCAGGGGCAGCCCCTATGGCTACACCTTC. Translation gives CASRGSPYGYTF.

The genes are TRBV25-1 and TRBJ2-6; TRBD1 aligns across 7 bases. The CDR3 consists of 17 residues. After removal of 6 bases from V and 0 bases from J, the junction contained 8 bases not matched to a gene. Germline CDR1 and CDR2: MGHDK and SYGVNS. CDR3 in amino acids: CASRNDREHSGANVLTF. DNA of the CDR3: TGTGCCAGCAGAAACGACAGGGAACACTCTGGGGCCAACGTCCTGACTTTC.

J is TRBJ2-3 and V is TRBV15, with 10 bases fitting TRBD2. The V and J ends lost 0 bases and 7 bases, in that order; junction bases with no gene match: 10. Germline CDR1 reads LNHNV; CDR2 reads YYDKDF (reference sequence). This CDR3 contains 17 residues. This CDR3 is CATSRDRIAGGRYTQYF. CDR3 DNA: TGTGCCACCAGCAGAGACCGAATAGCGGGGGGCCGCTATACGCAGTATTTT. Full variable domain (rest looked up from reference TRBV15 and TRBJ2-3): DAMVIQNPRYQVTQFGKPVTLSCSQTLNHNVMYWYQQKSSQAPKLLFHYYDKDFNNEADTPDNFQSRRPNTSFCFLDIRSPGLGDTAMYLCATSRDRIAGGRYTQYFGPGTRLTVL.